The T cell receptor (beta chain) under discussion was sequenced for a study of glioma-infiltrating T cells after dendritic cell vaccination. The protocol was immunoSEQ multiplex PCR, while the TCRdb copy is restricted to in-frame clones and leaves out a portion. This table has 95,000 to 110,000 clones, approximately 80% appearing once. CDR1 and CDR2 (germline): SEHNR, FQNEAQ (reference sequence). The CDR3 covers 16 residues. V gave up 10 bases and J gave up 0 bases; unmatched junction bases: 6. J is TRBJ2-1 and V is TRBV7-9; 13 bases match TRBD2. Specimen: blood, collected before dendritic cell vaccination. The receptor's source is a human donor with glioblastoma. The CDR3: CATGGLAGLSYNEQFF. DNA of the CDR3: TGTGCCACGGGGGGACTAGCGGGGCTCTCCTACAATGAGCAGTTCTTC.